This T cell receptor beta chain derives from a study of blood T cell repertoires in COVID-19. Study information: Sites in the United States, Italy and Spain provided acute and convalescent COVID-19 samples. T cells, B-cell-depleted T cells, or PBMCs supplied cDNA or gDNA.

The CDR3 sequence is 14 residues long. Trimming stripped 0 bases from V and 10 bases from J, with 15 bases between. The germline CDR1 and CDR2 sequences are SGHDN and FVKESK. This clone was found once. Authors' data handling: Estimation of nucleated cell counts relied on the amplification of reference gene primers. This table comes from immunoSEQ multiplex PCR, and its TCRdb copy is limited to in-frame clones, with some not included. The V and J calls and clone size come from that table; D and trimming were worked out from the DNA. Of 150,000 to 200,000 clones in the sample, about 89% were seen once. The chain recombines TRBV14 with TRBJ1-2, with unresolved D. The clonotype was recovered from a man between 18 and 35 years old who had recovered from COVID-19. Sequencing used peripheral blood. CDR3 nucleotide sequence: TGTGCCAGCAGCCAAGATATGGGCCTGCGCTCCTACACCTTC. This gives the protein CASSQDMGLRSYTF.